This TCR beta chain was documented in a study of T cell changes during pregnancy in multiple sclerosis. This CDR3 spans 13 amino acids. Germline CDR1 and CDR2: MDHEN and SYDVKM. The V gene lost 2 bases and the J gene lost 6 bases, with 11 bases spanning the gap. This clone has only one observation. Clones were read by immunoSEQ multiplex PCR, and TCRdb kept only the in-frame ones, dropping some. The data hold some 85,000 clones, with around 94% observed a single time. The source material was peripheral blood, sampled in the third trimester of pregnancy. This sequence joins TRBV28 and TRBJ2-7, with a possible D match to TRBD1 (6 bases). The TCR comes from a female donor with multiple sclerosis, enrolled in a pregnancy study. The CDR3 coding sequence is TGTGCCAGCAGTTTAGACAGGAGCATCGAGCAGTACTTC. It yields the protein CASSLDRSIEQYF.